This TCR beta chain emerged from a study of spatial heterogeneity in lung cancer. The time point was: sample taken at primary tumor resection. Germline V gene data show CDR1 as MNHEY and CDR2 as SMNVEV (reference sequence). The CDR3 covers 15 residues. V was trimmed by 6 bases and J by 4 bases, leaving 15 bases between them. Judged by abundance, this clonotype is medium-sized (0.01 to 0.1%). TCRdb fed the 5' RACE reads into MiXCR, producing one record per CDR3 protein. The sample yields 1,800 or so distinct CDR3 sequences, 16% seen once. The chain links TRBV27 to TRBJ1-4, with D possibly matching TRBD1 (6 bases). The source of this sequence is a male donor with early-stage non-small cell lung cancer. This sample comprised normal lung tissue next to the tumor, obtained at surgery. The CDR3 region has the DNA TGTGCCAGCAGACCTCAGGGAGGGGGTAATGAAAAACTGTTTTTT. Its translation: CASRPQGGGNEKLFF.